This is a list of T cell receptor beta chains from one sample in a study of T cell repertoires in cytomegalovirus infection. MiXCR, run by TCRdb on the reads, gives a single entry per CDR3 protein. The data contain 490,000 or so distinct CDR3 sequences, around 10% of them singletons. Material for sequencing was PBMCs. The receptors were sampled from a human donor in good health (CMV status not recorded). Some clones in this sample may be carry-over from other donors' samples. The CDR3 runs from the conserved cysteine through the conserved F or W. The D gene is left open where the match is weak. The size of a clone is reported for some rows only, either as once, few or many, or as a class for expanded clones.

v_gene	abundance	j_gene	d_gene	len	CDR3nt	CDR3aa
TRBV7-9	many	TRBJ2-5	TRBD1	18	TGTGCCAGCAGCCGGACAGGGACCTCCCTTCTCTATCAAGAGACCCAGTACTTC	CASSRTGTSLLYQETQYF
TRBV20-1	few	TRBJ1-5	NA	16	TGCAGTGCTAGAGATGCGGCCAGTTCGGGGTACCAGCCCCAGCATTTT	CSARDAASSGYQPQHF
TRBV7-6	many	TRBJ2-1	NA	17	TGTGCCAGCAGCCCACCGGAGGAAGTGAGGGGGTACAATGAGCAGTTCTTC	CASSPPEEVRGYNEQFF
TRBV5-1	NA	TRBJ2-3	TRBD2	15	TGCGCCAGCAGCCCGTGGACTAGTGAGACAGATACGCAGTATTTT	CASSPWTSETDTQYF
TRBV20-1	many	TRBJ2-3	TRBD2	15	TGCAGTGCTAGCCTGGGGACTAGCGGGGAAGATACGCAGTATTTT	CSASLGTSGEDTQYF
TRBV30	few	TRBJ2-4	TRBD2	14	TGTGCCTGGAGTGTGGGAGGGCCCACCGACATTCAGTACTTC	CAWSVGGPTDIQYF
TRBV19	NA	TRBJ1-2	TRBD1	13	TGTGCCAGTAGTCCCGGGGACAGGGGCGGCTACACCTTC	CASSPGDRGGYTF
TRBV7-9	many	TRBJ2-1	TRBD2	21	TGTGCCAGCAGCTCCCTAAGGCCTGGTAGCGGGAGACCAGCTGGTGGCAATGAGCAGTTCTTC	CASSSLRPGSGRPAGGNEQFF
TRBV5-4	many	TRBJ1-1	TRBD1	17	TGTGCCAGCAGCCCCAGACAGGGTTTAGGAACTAACACTGAAGCTTTCTTT	CASSPRQGLGTNTEAFF
TRBV7-2	many	TRBJ2-7	NA	15	TGTGCCAGCAGTTCCCCGGGACCTTCGGCCTACGAGCAGTACTTC	CASSSPGPSAYEQYF
TRBV19	many	TRBJ1-6	NA	18	TGTGCCAGTAGTCTGCTGAGAGGGGAGACAGGAGGAAATTCACCCCTCCACTTT	CASSLLRGETGGNSPLHF
TRBV5-1	many	TRBJ2-5	NA	14	TGCGCCAGCAGCTTGGGGTACAGCCGAGAGACCCAGTACTTC	CASSLGYSRETQYF
TRBV6-4	many	TRBJ2-3	NA	13	TGTGCCAGCAGTCCCGGGACGTCAGATACGCAGTATTTT	CASSPGTSDTQYF
TRBV2	NA	TRBJ1-5	TRBD1	16	TGTGCCAGCAGTGAAGCTTGGGAGAGGGGGCCTCAGCCCCAGCATTTT	CASSEAWERGPQPQHF
TRBV5-1	few	TRBJ1-4	NA	15	TGCGCCAGCAGCGAGGGGGGGGCGAGAGACGAAAAACTGTTTTTT	CASSEGGARDEKLFF
TRBV12-3/TRBV12-4	many	TRBJ1-3	TRBD1	14	TGTGCCAGCAGATCGACAGGGACTGGAAACACCATATATTTT	CASRSTGTGNTIYF
TRBV19	NA	TRBJ2-1	TRBD2	15	TGTGCCAGTAGCCGGCTAGCGGGAGTTAGCAATGAGCAGTTCTTC	CASSRLAGVSNEQFF
TRBV7-6	many	TRBJ1-2	NA	17	TGTGCCAGCAGCTTAATCGGTGCGCAGGGGTGGGCTGGTGGCTACACCTTC	CASSLIGAQGWAGGYTF
TRBV7-9	many	TRBJ2-5	NA	14	TGTGCCAGCAGCTTACGAAGGACTGAGGAGACCCAGTACTTC	CASSLRRTEETQYF
TRBV19	many	TRBJ2-2	NA	19	TGTGCCAGTAGTCCTCTACCAACAGGGTCGGTATTGAACACCGGGGAGCTGTTTTTT	CASSPLPTGSVLNTGELFF
TRBV7-4	many	TRBJ2-5	NA	11	TGTGCCAGCAGCCCGGCGGAGACCCAGTACTTC	CASSPAETQYF
TRBV20-1	many	TRBJ2-5	TRBD1	14	TGCAGTGCTAGAGCCCCGACAGGGCTAGAGACCCAGTACTTC	CSARAPTGLETQYF
TRBV19	many	TRBJ1-5	TRBD1	18	TGTGCCAGTAGTTCGATCCACCACCGGGACAGGGGGGCTCAGCCCCAGCATTTT	CASSSIHHRDRGAQPQHF
TRBV2	NA	TRBJ1-2	NA	14	TGTGCCAGCAGTGAAGCGGCAGGAGTCATTAGCTACACCTTC	CASSEAAGVISYTF
TRBV29-1	many	TRBJ1-2	NA	13	TGCAGCGCTAAGGAAGAGCTAGTCTATGGCTACACCTTC	CSAKEELVYGYTF
TRBV4-1	many	TRBJ1-5	TRBD1	16	TGCGCCAGCAGCCAAGGTCTGGACAGGGTAAATCAGCCCCAGCATTTT	CASSQGLDRVNQPQHF
TRBV4-1	NA	TRBJ2-1	NA	15	TGTGCCAGCAGCCAAGAAAGGACCGTTTTCAATGAGCAGTTCTTC	CASSQERTVFNEQFF
TRBV11-2	few	TRBJ1-5	NA	13	TGTGCCAGCAGCTTAGGGGAGGGAGGTGCCCAGCATTTT	CASSLGEGGAQHF
TRBV19	NA	TRBJ1-1	TRBD1	17	TGTGCCAGTAGTTCTACAGGGGCACCGCCCATGAACACTGAAGCTTTCTTT	CASSSTGAPPMNTEAFF
TRBV15	few	TRBJ2-6	TRBD1	19	TGTGCCACCAGCAGTTTCCGGGACAGGGGGCGGGAAGGGGCCAACGTCCTGACTTTC	CATSSFRDRGREGANVLTF
TRBV11-3	many	TRBJ2-1	NA	13	TGTGCCAGCAGCGATAGCCCGGGCTTTGAGCAGTTCTTC	CASSDSPGFEQFF
TRBV7-2	many	TRBJ1-4	NA	12	TGTGCCAGCAGCGGGGCTAATGAAAAACTGTTTTTT	CASSGANEKLFF
TRBV5-1	few	TRBJ1-1	NA	14	TGCGCCAGCAGCCCCGGGACAACGAACACTGAAGCTTTCTTT	CASSPGTTNTEAFF